The 21 T cell receptor beta chains below were found in one sample sequenced in a study of blood T cells in healthy people across ages. A second PCR of roughly 7 to 11 cycles used a sample-barcoded 5' primer and a J-beta primer mix. In TCRdb, the 5' RACE reads were re-called with MiXCR into one record per CDR3 protein. This sample yields 800,000 to 950,000 distinct CDR3 sequences, of which 45% to 50% are seen a single time; around 15% belongs to the top ten. Sequenced input: blood. The source of these receptors is a man aged 25-45 years in good health.

The chain couples TRBV24-1 to TRBJ2-1; D is possibly TRBD1 (6 bases). The germline V gene encodes CDR1 KGHDR and CDR2 SFDVKD. There are 14 residues in the CDR3. V was cut by 3 bases and J by 11 bases, with 16 bases left in between. The CDR3 protein is CATSDVRTGYQQFF. Here the CDR3 DNA reads TGTGCCACCAGTGATGTGCGCACAGGGTATCAGCAGTTCTTC.

The chain joins TRBV12-3 or TRBV12-4 to TRBJ2-7, with a possible D match to TRBD2 (7 bases). Trimming took off 2 bases at V and 4 bases at J, with 18 bases between the two ends. The CDR3 is 16 residues long. The DNA of the CDR3 is TGTGCCAGCAGTTTAATGGGCGGGGGCGCTTCATACGAGCAGTACTTC. Translation gives CASSLMGGGASYEQYF.

This clonotype has more than one count but fewer than ten. Here the CDR3 reads CASSTWDRTMVIGTEAFF. CDR3 nucleotides: TGTGCCAGCAGTACATGGGACCGCACCATGGTTATTGGGACTGAAGCTTTCTTT. The chain recombines TRBV6-1 with TRBJ1-1, with a weak D call TRBD1 (5 bases). The CDR3 totals 18 residues. The V end lost 5 bases, the J end lost 5 bases, and 27 bases lay between the germline ends. The V gene's germline CDR1 is MNHNS and CDR2 SASEGT.

This chain connects TRBV9 to TRBJ2-3; TRBD2 is a possible D gene (6 bases). CDR1 SGDLS and CDR2 YYNGEE come from the germline V gene. The CDR3 covers 15 residues. Trimming removed 0 bases from V and 1 base from J, with 9 bases in between. In DNA form, the CDR3 reads TGTGCCAGCAGCGTAGCGGGGACTCGCACAGATACGCAGTATTTT. The encoded protein is CASSVAGTRTDTQYF. Full variable domain (remainder filled in from reference TRBV9 and TRBJ2-3): DSGVTQTPKHLITATGQRVTLRCSPRSGDLSVYWYQQSLDQGLQFLIQYYNGEERAKGNILERFSAQQFPDLHSELNLSSLELGDSALYFCASSVAGTRTDTQYFGPGTRLTVL.

This clonotype has only a few counts. The chain is built from TRBV29-1 and TRBJ1-5; D may be TRBD1 (6 bases). The CDR3 spans 15 residues. Germline V CDR1 and CDR2: SQVTM, ANQGSEA. Trimming took off 6 bases at V and 0 bases at J, with 15 bases between the two ends. The CDR3 is CSVSGTPNSNQPQHF. In DNA form, the CDR3 reads TGCAGCGTGTCAGGGACACCAAATAGCAATCAGCCCCAGCATTTT. Full variable domain (outside the CDR3, taken from reference TRBV29-1 and TRBJ1-5): SAVISQKPSRDICQRGTSLTIQCQVDSQVTMMFWYRQQPGQSLTLIATANQGSEATYESGFVIDKFPISRPNLTFSTLTVSNMSPEDSSIYLCSVSGTPNSNQPQHFGDGTRLSIL.

This clonotype has at least ten counts. The genes are TRBV18 and TRBJ2-5; D call uncertain. From germline, CDR1 is KGHSH and CDR2 LQKENI. Trimming removed 5 bases from V and 2 bases from J, with 18 bases in between. The CDR3 has 16 residues. The DNA for the CDR3 is TGTGCCAGCTCAACCAACTTAGGCGCGGCACAAGAGACCCAGTACTTC. Amino acids: CASSTNLGAAQETQYF.

The genes are TRBV12-3 or TRBV12-4 and TRBJ1-6; 8 bases map to TRBD1. The ends lost 4 bases at V and 9 bases at J; junction bases unmatched: 11. The CDR3 spans 16 residues. The CDR3 nucleotides are TGTGCCAGCAGTTCCCCATGGACAGGGAGTGGTTCACCCCTCCACTTT. It specifies CASSSPWTGSGSPLHF.

The rearrangement links TRBV28 to TRBJ2-3, with 10 positions matching TRBD2. With 2 bases clipped from V and 0 bases from J, the junction kept 5 bases outside the gene matches. CDR3 length: 17 amino acids. Germline lookup yields CDR1 MDHEN and CDR2 SYDVKM. CDR3: CASSLPTSGESTDTQYF. The CDR3 DNA sequence: TGTGCCAGCAGTTTACCCACTAGCGGGGAGAGCACAGATACGCAGTATTTT. The full variable domain, rest sourced from reference TRBV28 and TRBJ2-3, is DVKVTQSSRYLVKRTGEKVFLECVQDMDHENMFWYRQDPGLGLRLIYFSYDVKMKEKGDIPEGYSVSREKKERFSLILESASTNQTSMYLCASSLPTSGESTDTQYFGPGTRLTVL.

The rearrangement links TRBV6-1 to TRBJ1-4, with TRBD1 as a possible D gene (6 bases). V was cut by 4 bases and J by 7 bases, with 13 bases left in between. Germline V CDR1 and CDR2: MNHNS, SASEGT. The CDR3 sequence is 14 residues long. As DNA, the CDR3 is TGTGCCAGCAGTGCTGGGGGCGCCAGTGAAAAACTGTTTTTT. Translation gives CASSAGGASEKLFF.

This chain uses TRBV5-1 with TRBJ1-2; perhaps TRBD1 as D (5 bases). Trimming left V 4 bases short and J 8 bases short, with 15 bases between. The CDR3 is 13 residues long. Per germline, CDR1 SGHRS and CDR2 YFSETQ. The CDR3 nucleotides read TGCGCCAGCAGCCCGGGACCTCCTCGGGGCTACACCTTC. It translates to CASSPGPPRGYTF. The full variable domain, completed using reference TRBV5-1 and TRBJ1-2, is KAGVTQTPRYLIKTRGQQVTLSCSPISGHRSVSWYQQTPGQGLQFLFEYFSETQRNKGNFPGRFSGRQFSNSRSEMNVSTLELGDSALYLCASSPGPPRGYTFGSGTRLTVV.

J is TRBJ2-7 and V is TRBV5-4, with D possibly TRBD2 on 5 matching bases. CDR1 SGHNT and CDR2 YYREEE come from the germline V gene (reference sequence). The CDR3 runs 13 residues. Trimming left V 4 bases short and J 5 bases short, with 13 bases between. CDR3 loop: CASSKEAENEQYF. The CDR3 DNA follows: TGTGCCAGCAGCAAGGAGGCAGAGAACGAGCAGTACTTC.

This clonotype was detected only a few times. The chain couples TRBV30 to TRBJ2-5; 9 bases align to TRBD2. The length of the CDR3 is 15 residues. Germline V gene lookup returns CDR1 GTSNPN and CDR2 SVGIG (reference sequence). Trimming removed 3 bases from V and 1 base from J; junction bases left unmatched: 6. The CDR3 nucleotides read TGTGCCTGGAGGGGACTAGCCTTTTCCCAAGAGACCCAGTACTTC. It codes for CAWRGLAFSQETQYF. Filled out from reference TRBV30 and TRBJ2-5, the complete variable domain reads SQTIHQWPATLVQPVGSPLSLECTVEGTSNPNLYWYRQAAGRGLQLLFYSVGIGQISSEVPQNLSASRPQDRQFILSSKKLLLSDSGFYLCAWRGLAFSQETQYFGPGTRLLVL.

This clonotype has at least ten counts. The rearrangement uses TRBV29-1 and TRBJ2-1; weak D call: TRBD2 (6 bases). The CDR3 sequence is 12 residues long. Trimming pared 7 bases from V and 6 bases from J, leaving 13 bases between. Germline lookup yields CDR1 SQVTM and CDR2 ANQGSEA. The CDR3 nucleotides are TGCAGCGGGGGGAGGCTTGGCAATGAGCAGTTCTTC. The encoded protein is CSGGRLGNEQFF.

This chain links TRBV6-6 with TRBJ2-5; D is uncertain. The CDR3 extends over 12 amino acids. The V gene lost 6 bases and the J gene lost 3 bases, with 8 bases spanning the gap. CDR1 MNHNY and CDR2 SVGAGI come from the germline V gene (reference sequence). The CDR3 protein is CASRYIKETQYF. In DNA form, the CDR3 reads TGTGCCAGCAGATACATAAAAGAGACCCAGTACTTC.

The V call is TRBV20-1, the J call TRBJ1-4; 7 positions match TRBD1. The CDR3 has 13 residues. V lost 3 bases and J lost 8; bases outside the gene matches: 6. Germline-derived CDR1 and CDR2 are DFQATT and SNEGSKA (reference sequence). CDR3 coding DNA: TGCAGTGCTAGTCATCAGGGGGACGAAAAACTGTTTTTT. Protein product: CSASHQGDEKLFF.

There are a few counts of this clonotype. V usage is TRBV3-1 and J usage is TRBJ2-1; 8 bases map to TRBD1. CDR1 and CDR2 from the germline V gene are LGHDT and YNNKEL (reference sequence). This CDR3 region has 15 residues. After removal of 3 bases from V and 0 bases from J, the junction contained 1 base not matched to a gene. CDR3 sequence reads: CASSHDRGSYNEQFF. The CDR3 nucleotides read TGTGCCAGCAGCCACGACAGGGGCTCCTACAATGAGCAGTTCTTC.

The chain is built from TRBV20-1 and TRBJ2-1; TRBD1 matches at 9 bases. There are 13 residues in the CDR3. Germline trimming cut 3 bases from V and 6 bases from J; bases unmatched to any gene: 3. From germline, CDR1 is DFQATT and CDR2 SNEGSKA (reference sequence). This chain's CDR3 is CSARGTGRNEQFF. The CDR3 DNA is TGCAGTGCTAGGGGGACAGGGCGCAATGAGCAGTTCTTC.

The genes are TRBV18 and TRBJ2-5; D is ambiguous. Germline V gives CDR1 KGHSH, CDR2 LQKENI. The CDR3 has 15 amino acids. V was pared by 3 bases and J by 3 bases, with 14 bases between. CDR3 loop: CASSPQSDPKETQYF. In DNA form, the CDR3 reads TGTGCCAGCTCACCGCAGTCCGATCCAAAAGAGACCCAGTACTTC.

The J gene is TRBJ2-6, the V gene TRBV2, with D maybe TRBD1 (6 bases). Per the germline V gene, CDR1 is SNHLY and CDR2 is FYNNEI. The CDR3 length is 15 residues. Trimming took 6 bases from V and 2 from J, leaving 11 bases between them. DNA for the CDR3: TGTGCCAGCAGATTACAGGGTACTGGGGCCAACGTCCTGACTTTC. This encodes CASRLQGTGANVLTF.

This clonotype was seen just once. The chain couples TRBV4-2 to TRBJ2-2; D remains ambiguous. V shed 3 bases and J shed 5 bases, with 10 bases lying between them. This CDR3 has 14 residues. Per germline, CDR1 LGHNA and CDR2 YNFKEQ. The CDR3 nucleotides are TGTGCCAGCAGCCATTCTGAGGAGACCGGGGAGCTGTTTTTT. Translated, it gives CASSHSEETGELFF.

The J gene is TRBJ2-7, the V gene TRBV18; D is unresolved. The CDR3 contains 14 residues. Germline V CDR1 and CDR2: KGHSH, LQKENI. Trimming cost V 3 bases and J 4 bases, with 13 bases left between them. The CDR3 nucleotides are TGTGCCAGCTCACCGGCCCTAGAAGGGTACGAGCAGTACTTC. It yields the protein CASSPALEGYEQYF.